Included here is one T cell receptor (beta chain) sequence, with context. TCRdb's table, derived via immunoSEQ multiplex PCR, lists solely in-frame clones and lacks some. There are some 14,000 clones in the sample; roughly three quarters occur only once, and roughly 20% lies in the top ten. This sample was included in a study of T cells after somatic rescue of genetic block. The CDR3 covers 14 residues. Trimming cost V 1 base and J 1 base, with 7 bases left between them. Germline CDR1 and CDR2: SGHVS and FNYEAQ. Sequencing was performed on peripheral blood mononuclear cells (PBMCs). The origin of this receptor is a boy between 10 and 17 years old. This sequence joins TRBV7-6 and TRBJ2-5; D unclear. This CDR3 is CASSLELFQETQYF. The DNA for the CDR3 is TGTGCCAGCAGCTTAGAGCTGTTCCAAGAGACCCAGTACTTC.